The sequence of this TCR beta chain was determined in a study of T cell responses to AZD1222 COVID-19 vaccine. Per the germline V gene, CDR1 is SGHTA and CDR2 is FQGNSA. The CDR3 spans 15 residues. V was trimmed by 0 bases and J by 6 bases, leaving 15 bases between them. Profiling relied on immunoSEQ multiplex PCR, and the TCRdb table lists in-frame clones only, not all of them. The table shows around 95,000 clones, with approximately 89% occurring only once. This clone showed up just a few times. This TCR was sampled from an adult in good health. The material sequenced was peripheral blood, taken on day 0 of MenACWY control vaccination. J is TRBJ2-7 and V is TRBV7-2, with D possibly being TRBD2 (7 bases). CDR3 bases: TGTGCCAGCAGCTTAGCGGGGGGGCGGCAGTCCGAGCAGTACTTC. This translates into CASSLAGGRQSEQYF.